Listed here are 32 T cell receptor beta chains from one sample, sequenced in a study of cytomegalovirus exposure and HLA in healthy donors. 60 Vbeta and 13 Jbeta primers were used in PCR. Using immunoSEQ multiplex PCR, the repertoire was profiled, and TCRdb retains in-frame clones only, with some absent. The sample yields 100,000 to 150,000 clones, 80% seen once. Sequencing was done on a sample of PBMCs. All receptors come from a man aged 40-55 years in good health and CMV-seronegative.

The rearrangement joins TRBV2 to TRBJ1-5; D perhaps matches TRBD1 (5 bases). Per the germline V gene, CDR1 is SNHLY and CDR2 is FYNNEI. This CDR3 is 15 amino acids long. V was clipped by 6 bases and J by 2 bases, with 14 bases between them. The DNA of the CDR3 is TGTGCCAGCAGCCTCAGGGTAGAGGGCAATCAGCCCCAGCATTTT. Its protein is CASSLRVEGNQPQHF.

The rearrangement links TRBV2 to TRBJ1-2, with TRBD1 identical over 8 bases. The V segment lost 8 bases and the J segment 7 bases; nucleotides outside the gene matches: 21. Germline lookup yields CDR1 SNHLY and CDR2 FYNNEI. The CDR3 is made up of 17 amino acids. The CDR3 DNA follows: TGTGCCAGCCCCAACATACCACTGACAGGGGCGACGAGTGGCTACACCTTC. Translated, it gives CASPNIPLTGATSGYTF.

V usage is TRBV18 and J usage is TRBJ1-2; no firm D call. This CDR3 spans 15 amino acids. V gave up 3 bases and J gave up 0 bases, with 11 bases separating them. CDR1 and CDR2 (germline): KGHSH, LQKENI. Written as DNA, the CDR3 is TGTGCCAGCTCACCCGTCGACGGGGCTAACTATGGCTACACCTTC. It specifies CASSPVDGANYGYTF.

The gene calls are TRBV7-7 and TRBJ2-5; D unclear. Trimming shortened V by 1 base and J by 2 bases, and 5 bases separated the two germline ends. The CDR3 consists of 13 residues. CDR1 is SSHAT and CDR2 is FNYEAQ in the germline V gene (reference sequence). The CDR3 loop reads CASSLVQQETQYF. CDR3 coding DNA: TGTGCCAGCAGCTTAGTACAACAAGAGACCCAGTACTTC. Full variable domain (remainder filled in from reference TRBV7-7 and TRBJ2-5): GAGVSQSPRYKVTKRGQDVTLRCDPISSHATLYWYQQALGQGPEFLTYFNYEAQPDKSGLPSDRFSAERPEGSISTLTIQRTEQRDSAMYRCASSLVQQETQYFGPGTRLLVL.

The rearrangement links TRBV2 to TRBJ2-7, with D possibly being TRBD2 (6 bases). V gave up 10 bases and J gave up 3 bases, with 16 bases separating them. CDR3 size: 13 residues. Germline CDR1 SNHLY, CDR2 FYNNEI. The CDR3 nucleotides are TGTGCCACCTGGGACTCTAGGTACTACGAGCAGTACTTC. Its protein is CATWDSRYYEQYF.

CDR3 residues: CSVDRGGQETQYF. The CDR3 region has the DNA TGCAGCGTTGACCGGGGAGGGCAAGAGACCCAGTACTTC. The chain joins TRBV29-1 to TRBJ2-5; 7 bases match TRBD2. The length of the CDR3 is 13 residues. From germline, CDR1 is SQVTM and CDR2 ANQGSEA. Trimming took 3 bases from V and 2 from J; bases not matched to a gene: 3. Based on the CDR3 plus reference TRBV29-1 and TRBJ2-5, the full variable domain is SAVISQKPSRDICQRGTSLTIQCQVDSQVTMMFWYRQQPGQSLTLIATANQGSEATYESGFVIDKFPISRPNLTFSTLTVSNMSPEDSSIYLCSVDRGGQETQYFGPGTRLLVL.

The gene calls are TRBV28 and TRBJ1-2, with a possible D match to TRBD1 (6 bases). V was shortened by 1 base and J by 8 bases, with 14 bases between the two germline ends. This CDR3 region has 14 residues. Per germline, CDR1 MDHEN and CDR2 SYDVKM. CDR3 loop: CASSLLGAAWGYTF. The CDR3 DNA follows: TGTGCCAGCAGTTTATTGGGGGCGGCGTGGGGCTACACCTTC.

V gene TRBV29-1 combines with J gene TRBJ2-1, with 9 bases that match TRBD2. The length of the CDR3 is 12 residues. Germline V gene data show CDR1 as SQVTM and CDR2 as ANQGSEA. V shed 6 bases, J shed 8 bases, and the junction held 5 bases outside the gene matches. The CDR3 reads CSVLSGGDEQFF. DNA of the CDR3: TGCAGCGTCCTTAGCGGGGGCGATGAGCAGTTCTTC.

V usage is TRBV7-9 and J usage is TRBJ2-7, with D possibly TRBD1 on 6 matching bases. Germline V gene data show CDR1 as SEHNR and CDR2 as FQNEAQ (reference sequence). The CDR3 loop spans 15 amino acids. V was pared by 5 bases and J by 5 bases, with 19 bases between. The CDR3 DNA follows: TGTGCCAGCAGCCCCCTCGCTCAGGGGACCCACGAGCAGTACTTC. It translates to CASSPLAQGTHEQYF. Together with reference TRBV7-9 and TRBJ2-7, the CDR3 gives the full variable domain: DTGVSQNPRHKITKRGQNVTFRCDPISEHNRLYWYRQTLGQGPEFLTYFQNEAQLEKSRLLSDRFSAERPKGSFSTLEIQRTEQGDSAMYLCASSPLAQGTHEQYFGPGTRLTVT.

V gene TRBV19 combines with J gene TRBJ2-7; 10 nucleotides line up with TRBD1. With 5 bases clipped from V and 4 bases from J, the junction kept 8 bases outside the gene matches. CDR1 and CDR2 (germline): LNHDA, SQIVND (reference sequence). The CDR3 is 15 amino acids. The CDR3 DNA is TGTGCCAGTAGTTCCCGGGACAGGGGTTGGTACGAGCAGTACTTC. Translation gives CASSSRDRGWYEQYF.

This clone was detected once. The chain joins TRBV29-1 to TRBJ2-5; D is uncertain. Trimming stripped 4 bases from V and 5 bases from J, with 14 bases between. The CDR3 totals 13 residues. Germline CDR1 SQVTM, CDR2 ANQGSEA. The CDR3 region has the DNA TGCAGCGTTGCGGCAGCGCCTGGCGAGACCCAGTACTTC. It specifies CSVAAAPGETQYF.

The chain combines TRBV18 with TRBJ2-5; a possible D gene is TRBD2 (7 bases). Per the germline V gene, CDR1 is KGHSH and CDR2 is LQKENI. Between the trimmed V and J ends, which lost 5 bases and 1 base, there was a span of 8 bases. The CDR3 runs to 13 residues. CDR3 nucleotides: TGTGCCAGCTCAGCGGGGGCCCAAGAGACCCAGTACTTC. Its protein product is CASSAGAQETQYF. The full variable domain, completed using reference TRBV18 and TRBJ2-5, is NAGVMQNPRHLVRRRGQEARLRCSPMKGHSHVYWYRQLPEEGLKFMVYLQKENIIDESGMPKERFSAEFPKEGPSILRIQQVVRGDSAAYFCASSAGAQETQYFGPGTRLLVL.

The chain uses TRBV5-1 and TRBJ1-2, with 7 bases matching TRBD1. Germline CDR1 and CDR2: SGHRS and YFSETQ. The CDR3 runs to 15 residues. With V trimmed by 3 bases and J by 7 bases, 12 bases remained unmatched. CDR3 DNA sequence: TGCGCCAGCAGCTCCCGGACAGGAGGAAGTGCTGGCTACACCTTC. This sequence encodes CASSSRTGGSAGYTF.

The V gene is TRBV10-3, the J gene TRBJ2-7; a weak D match, TRBD1 (6 bases). The CDR3 extends over 12 amino acids. Looked up from germline, CDR1 is ENHRY and CDR2 is SYGVKD. V lost 6 bases, J lost 0 bases, and 6 bases lay in between. The CDR3, as DNA: TGTGCCATCAGACAGGGCTCCTACGAGCAGTACTTC. It yields the protein CAIRQGSYEQYF.

The CDR3 spells CAIRSKDTQYF. The CDR3 DNA reads TGTGCCATCAGATCCAAAGATACGCAGTATTTT. The chain carries TRBV10-3 and TRBJ2-3; D unclear. Germline assignment: CDR1 ENHRY and CDR2 SYGVKD. V was clipped by 6 bases and J by 5 bases, with 6 bases between them. This CDR3 is 11 amino acids long.

CDR3 sequence reads: CASSQDAPGGKNIQYF. The DNA of the CDR3 is TGCGCCAGCAGCCAAGATGCCCCAGGCGGGAAAAACATTCAGTACTTC. The rearrangement uses TRBV4-1 and TRBJ2-4; possible D gene TRBD2, 5 bases. V shed 0 bases and J shed 4 bases, with 13 bases lying between them. Germline V gene sequence: CDR1 MGHRA, CDR2 YSYEKL. The CDR3 has 16 residues.

The V gene is TRBV27, the J gene TRBJ2-7; tentative D call: TRBD2 (6 bases). V dropped 2 bases and J dropped 2 bases, with 13 bases sitting between them. CDR3 length: 15 residues. The V gene's germline CDR1 is MNHEY and CDR2 SMNVEV (reference sequence). As DNA, the CDR3 is TGTGCCAGCAGTTTAATGCAGGGACTTACCTACGAGCAGTACTTC. The encoded protein is CASSLMQGLTYEQYF.

This sequence joins TRBV6-6 and TRBJ2-4; TRBD1 matches at 10 bases. The V segment lost 2 bases and the J segment 4 bases; nucleotides outside the gene matches: 2. This CDR3 spans 15 amino acids. From germline, CDR1 is MNHNY and CDR2 SVGAGI (reference sequence). In nucleotides, the CDR3 is TGTGCCAGCAGTTACCCGGGACAGGGGAAAAACATTCAGTACTTC. Translation gives CASSYPGQGKNIQYF.

The chain has TRBV6-1 and TRBJ2-1; 7 nucleotides line up with TRBD1. The CDR3 loop spans 13 amino acids. With 6 bases clipped from V and 3 bases from J, the junction kept 2 bases outside the gene matches. The V gene's germline CDR1 is MNHNS and CDR2 SASEGT. The CDR3 DNA sequence: TGTGCCAGCAGAAGGGACAGCTACAATGAGCAGTTCTTC. Amino acid sequence: CASRRDSYNEQFF.

The chain couples TRBV29-1 to TRBJ2-1; a weak D match, TRBD1 (6 bases). V lost 4 bases, J lost 2 bases, and 18 bases lay in between. This CDR3 has 16 residues. Germline V CDR1 and CDR2: SQVTM, ANQGSEA. CDR3 protein: CSVGGTPGGTYNEQFF. The CDR3 coding sequence is TGCAGCGTTGGGGGGACACCCGGAGGTACCTACAATGAGCAGTTCTTC.

The genes are TRBV6-1 and TRBJ2-5; TRBD1 aligns across 8 bases. J was trimmed by 2 bases and V by 4 bases; bases with no gene match: 6. In germline, CDR1 is MNHNS, CDR2 SASEGT. The CDR3 covers 15 residues. The CDR3 is CASSVVWTGQETQYF. The CDR3 bases are TGTGCCAGCAGTGTAGTATGGACAGGGCAAGAGACCCAGTACTTC.

The chain combines TRBV7-3 with TRBJ2-2; 7 bases are a match to TRBD2. The CDR3 loop spans 15 amino acids. The germline gives CDR1 SGHTA, CDR2 FQGTGA. J lost 1 base, V lost 8 bases, and 7 bases had no gene match. The CDR3 is CASAQGGRNTGELFF. CDR3 DNA: TGTGCCAGCGCCCAAGGCGGGAGGAACACCGGGGAGCTGTTTTTT.

The V call is TRBV2, the J call TRBJ1-2, with 7 bases fitting TRBD1. The germline V gene has CDR1 SNHLY and CDR2 FYNNEI. The CDR3 has 13 residues. With V trimmed by 0 bases and J by 8 bases, 3 bases remained unmatched. The CDR3 nucleotides read TGTGCCAGCAGTGAAGCGCAAGGGGGCGGCTACACCTTC. The encoded protein is CASSEAQGGGYTF.

The chain uses TRBV18 and TRBJ1-1; D is unclear. The CDR3 runs to 14 residues. The germline V gene has CDR1 KGHSH and CDR2 LQKENI. V dropped 2 bases and J dropped 1 base, with 8 bases sitting between them. CDR3 nucleotide sequence: TGTGCCAGCTCACCAAGCTTTGAGAACACTGAAGCTTTCTTT. This sequence encodes CASSPSFENTEAFF.

The chain couples TRBV2 to TRBJ2-5; D ambiguous. This CDR3 comprises 11 residues. The V gene lost 6 bases and the J gene lost 5 bases, with 7 bases spanning the gap. CDR1 SNHLY and CDR2 FYNNEI come from the germline V gene. In DNA, the CDR3 is TGTGCCAGCAGAAAAGCGGAGACCCAGTACTTC. It yields the protein CASRKAETQYF.

Worth noting for this clone: Other DNA sequences in the sample encode the same CDR3. V is TRBV5-1 and J is TRBJ1-2, with D perhaps TRBD1 (5 bases). Per germline, CDR1 SGHRS and CDR2 YFSETQ. This CDR3 has 13 residues. With 0 bases removed from V and 3 bases from J, the gap between germline ends came to 6 bases. The CDR3 loop reads CASSLGGDYGYTF. CDR3 nucleotides: TGCGCCAGCAGCTTGGGGGGCGACTATGGCTACACCTTC.

The chain uses TRBV19 and TRBJ1-2; 7 nucleotides agree with TRBD1. This CDR3 is 10 amino acids long. The germline CDR1 and CDR2 sequences are LNHDA and SQIVND (reference sequence). V gave up 8 bases and J gave up 6 bases; unmatched junction bases: 0. The DNA of the CDR3 is TGTGCCAGTGGACAGGATGGCTACACCTTC. Protein sequence: CASGQDGYTF.

The chain is built from TRBV11-2 and TRBJ1-1; D uncertain. V was pared by 1 base and J by 6 bases, with 6 bases between. The CDR3 runs to 12 residues. The germline gives CDR1 SGHAT, CDR2 FQNNGV. The CDR3 nucleotides are TGTGCCAGCAGCTTAGGGAGGTCTGAAGCTTTCTTT. Translated, it gives CASSLGRSEAFF. Supplemented by reference TRBV11-2 and TRBJ1-1, the full variable domain reads EAGVAQSPRYKIIEKRQSVAFWCNPISGHATLYWYQQILGQGPKLLIQFQNNGVVDDSQLPKDRFSAERLKGVDSTLKIQPAKLEDSAVYLCASSLGRSEAFFGQGTRLTVV.

The J gene is TRBJ2-1, the V gene TRBV10-1; TRBD1 might be the D (7 bases). Germline values: CDR1 WNHNN, CDR2 SYGVQD (reference sequence). Trimming took off 0 bases at V and 9 bases at J, with 15 bases between the two ends. This CDR3 has 15 residues. In DNA form, the CDR3 reads TGCGCCAGCAGTGAGTCCCCAGGGGGGAAAACTGAGCAGTTCTTC. This sequence encodes CASSESPGGKTEQFF.

The chain couples TRBV9 to TRBJ2-2; D is perhaps TRBD2 (5 bases). This CDR3 contains 14 residues. Trimming removed 0 bases at V and 6 bases at J, with 9 bases between. Looked up from germline, CDR1 is SGDLS and CDR2 is YYNGEE. The CDR3 loop is CASSVGRAPGELFF. As DNA, the CDR3 is TGTGCCAGCAGCGTAGGGCGGGCCCCCGGGGAGCTGTTTTTT.

The V gene is TRBV19, the J gene TRBJ1-1; 7 nucleotides align to TRBD1. The CDR3 length is 14 residues. The J segment lost 3 bases and the V segment lost 2 bases, leaving 3 bases of the junction unmatched. Germline CDR1 reads LNHDA; CDR2 reads SQIVND (reference sequence). The CDR3 DNA is TGTGCCAGTAGTATAACAGGGGTGGACACTGAAGCTTTCTTT. Translation gives CASSITGVDTEAFF.

J is TRBJ2-7 and V is TRBV6-6, with D tentatively TRBD2 (5 bases). V gave up 6 bases and J gave up 1 base, with 10 bases separating them. The CDR3 extends over 13 amino acids. Germline lookup yields CDR1 MNHNY and CDR2 SVGAGI (reference sequence). The CDR3 here is CASSQSGSYEQYF. The CDR3 nucleotides are TGTGCCAGCAGCCAAAGCGGATCCTACGAGCAGTACTTC.